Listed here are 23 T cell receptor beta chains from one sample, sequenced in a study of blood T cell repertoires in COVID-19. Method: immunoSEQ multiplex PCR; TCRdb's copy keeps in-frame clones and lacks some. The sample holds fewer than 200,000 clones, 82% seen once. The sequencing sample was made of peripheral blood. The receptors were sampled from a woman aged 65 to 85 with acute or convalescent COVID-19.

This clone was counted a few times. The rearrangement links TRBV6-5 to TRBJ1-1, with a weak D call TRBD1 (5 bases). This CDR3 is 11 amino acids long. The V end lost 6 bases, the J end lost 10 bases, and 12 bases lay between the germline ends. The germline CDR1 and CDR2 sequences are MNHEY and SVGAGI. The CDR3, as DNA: TGTGCCAGCAGATGGGGCGAAGTAGCTTTCTTT. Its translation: CASRWGEVAFF.

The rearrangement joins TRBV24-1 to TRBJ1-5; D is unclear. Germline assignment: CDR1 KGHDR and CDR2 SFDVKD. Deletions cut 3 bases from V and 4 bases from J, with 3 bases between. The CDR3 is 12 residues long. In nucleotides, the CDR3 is TGTGCCACCAGTGATCCAAATCAGCCCCAGCATTTT. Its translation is CATSDPNQPQHF.

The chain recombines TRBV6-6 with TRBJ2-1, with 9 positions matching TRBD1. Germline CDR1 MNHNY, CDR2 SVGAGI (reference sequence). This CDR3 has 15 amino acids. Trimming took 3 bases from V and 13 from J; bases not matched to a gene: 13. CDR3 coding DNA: TGTGCCAGCAGTTATGGACAGGGGATAGTAGCGGGTCAGTTCTTC. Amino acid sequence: CASSYGQGIVAGQFF.

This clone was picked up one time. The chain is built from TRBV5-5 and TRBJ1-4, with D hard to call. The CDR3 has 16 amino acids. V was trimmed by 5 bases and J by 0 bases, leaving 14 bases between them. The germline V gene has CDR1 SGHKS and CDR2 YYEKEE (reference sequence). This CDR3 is CASSPGVRATNEKLFF. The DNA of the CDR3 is TGTGCCAGCAGTCCCGGGGTACGGGCAACTAATGAAAAACTGTTTTTT. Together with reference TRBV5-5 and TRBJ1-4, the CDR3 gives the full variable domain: DAGVTQSPTHLIKTRGQQVTLRCSPISGHKSVSWYQQVLGQGPQFIFQYYEKEERGRGNFPDRFSARQFPNYSSELNVNALLLGDSALYLCASSPGVRATNEKLFFGSGTQLSVL.

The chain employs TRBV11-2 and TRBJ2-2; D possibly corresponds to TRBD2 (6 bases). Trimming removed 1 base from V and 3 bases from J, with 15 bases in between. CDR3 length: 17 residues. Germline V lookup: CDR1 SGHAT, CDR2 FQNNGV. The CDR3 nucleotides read TGTGCCAGCAGCTTAGGGGCGGGAAGTTACGACACCGGGGAGCTGTTTTTT. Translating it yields CASSLGAGSYDTGELFF.

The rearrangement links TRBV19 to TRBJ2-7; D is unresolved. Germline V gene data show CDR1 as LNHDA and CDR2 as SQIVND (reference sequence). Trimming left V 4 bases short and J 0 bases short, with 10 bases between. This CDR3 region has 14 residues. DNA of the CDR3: TGTGCCAGTAGTACTAACTACAACTCCTACGAGCAGTACTTC. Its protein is CASSTNYNSYEQYF. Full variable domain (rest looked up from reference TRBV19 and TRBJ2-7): DGGITQSPKYLFRKEGQNVTLSCEQNLNHDAMYWYRQDPGQGLRLIYYSQIVNDFQKGDIAEGYSVSREKKESFPLTVTSAQKNPTAFYLCASSTNYNSYEQYFGPGTRLTVT.

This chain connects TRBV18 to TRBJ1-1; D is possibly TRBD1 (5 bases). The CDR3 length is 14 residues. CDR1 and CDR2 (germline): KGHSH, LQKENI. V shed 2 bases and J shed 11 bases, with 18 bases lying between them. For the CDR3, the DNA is TGTGCCAGCTCACCAAGTACGGCGGCAGGGTGGGCTTTCTTT. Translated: CASSPSTAAGWAFF.

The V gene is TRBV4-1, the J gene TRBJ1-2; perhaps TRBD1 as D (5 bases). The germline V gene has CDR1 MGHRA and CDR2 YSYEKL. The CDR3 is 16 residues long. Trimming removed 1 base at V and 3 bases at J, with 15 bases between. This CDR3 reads CASSQGTGGRYYGYTF. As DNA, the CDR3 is TGCGCCAGCAGCCAAGGAACAGGTGGCCGATACTATGGCTACACCTTC.

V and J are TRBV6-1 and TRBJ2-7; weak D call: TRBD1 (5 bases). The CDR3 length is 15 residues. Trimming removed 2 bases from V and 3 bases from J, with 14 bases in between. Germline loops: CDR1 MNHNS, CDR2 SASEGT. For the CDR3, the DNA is TGTGCCAGCAGTGAATTCAGGGTGGGGATCTACGAGCAGTACTTC. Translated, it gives CASSEFRVGIYEQYF.

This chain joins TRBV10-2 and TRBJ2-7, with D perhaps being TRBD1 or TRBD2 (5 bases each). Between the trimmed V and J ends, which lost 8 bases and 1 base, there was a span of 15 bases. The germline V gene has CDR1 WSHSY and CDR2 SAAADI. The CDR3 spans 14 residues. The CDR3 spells CASGGGAGSYEQYF. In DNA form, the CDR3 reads TGCGCCAGCGGTGGGGGAGCCGGATCCTACGAGCAGTACTTC.

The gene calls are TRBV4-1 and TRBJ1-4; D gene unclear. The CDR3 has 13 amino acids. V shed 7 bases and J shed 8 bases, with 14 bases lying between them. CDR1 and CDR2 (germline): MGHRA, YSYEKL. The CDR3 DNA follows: TGCGCCAGCACCCCGGGGAGGAGGGAAAAACTGTTTTTT. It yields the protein CASTPGRREKLFF.

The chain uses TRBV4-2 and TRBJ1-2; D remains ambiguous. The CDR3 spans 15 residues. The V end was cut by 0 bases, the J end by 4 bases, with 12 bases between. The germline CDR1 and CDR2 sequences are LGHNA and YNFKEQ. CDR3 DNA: TGTGCCAGCAGCCAAGATGGGCAGCCGACCTATGGCTACACCTTC. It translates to CASSQDGQPTYGYTF.

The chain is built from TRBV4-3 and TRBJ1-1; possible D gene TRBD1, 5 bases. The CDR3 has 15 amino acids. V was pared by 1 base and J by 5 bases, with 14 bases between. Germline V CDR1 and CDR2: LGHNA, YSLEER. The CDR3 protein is CASSQGSEGRTEAFF. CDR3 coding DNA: TGCGCCAGCAGCCAAGGAAGCGAGGGGAGGACTGAAGCTTTCTTT.

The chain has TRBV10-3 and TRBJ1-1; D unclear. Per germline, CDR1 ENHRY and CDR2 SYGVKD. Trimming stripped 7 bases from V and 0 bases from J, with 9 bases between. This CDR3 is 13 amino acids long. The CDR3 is CAIKENLNTEAFF. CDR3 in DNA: TGTGCCATCAAAGAGAACTTGAACACTGAAGCTTTCTTT.

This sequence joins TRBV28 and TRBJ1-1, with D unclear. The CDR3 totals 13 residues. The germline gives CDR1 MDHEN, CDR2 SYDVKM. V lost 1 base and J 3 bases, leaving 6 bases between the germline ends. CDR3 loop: CASSLLAHTEAFF. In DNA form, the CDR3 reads TGTGCCAGCAGTTTATTAGCCCACACTGAAGCTTTCTTT.

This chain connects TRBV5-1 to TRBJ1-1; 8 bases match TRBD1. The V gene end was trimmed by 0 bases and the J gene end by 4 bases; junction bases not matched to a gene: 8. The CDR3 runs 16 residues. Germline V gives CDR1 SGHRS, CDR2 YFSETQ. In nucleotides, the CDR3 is TGCGCCAGCAGCTTGGACCCAGGGGGCAGGGGCACTGAAGCTTTCTTT. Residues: CASSLDPGGRGTEAFF. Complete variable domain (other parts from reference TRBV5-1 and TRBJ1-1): KAGVTQTPRYLIKTRGQQVTLSCSPISGHRSVSWYQQTPGQGLQFLFEYFSETQRNKGNFPGRFSGRQFSNSRSEMNVSTLELGDSALYLCASSLDPGGRGTEAFFGQGTRLTVV.

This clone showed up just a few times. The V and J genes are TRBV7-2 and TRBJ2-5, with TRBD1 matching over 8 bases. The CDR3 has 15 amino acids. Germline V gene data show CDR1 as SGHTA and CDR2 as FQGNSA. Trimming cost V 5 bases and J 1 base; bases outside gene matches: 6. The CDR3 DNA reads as TGTGCCAGCAGCCTCTCGACAGGGGTCCAAGAGACCCAGTACTTC. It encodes CASSLSTGVQETQYF.

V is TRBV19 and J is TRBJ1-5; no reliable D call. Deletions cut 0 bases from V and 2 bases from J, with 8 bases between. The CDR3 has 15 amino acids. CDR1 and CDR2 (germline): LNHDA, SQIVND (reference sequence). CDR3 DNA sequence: TGTGCCAGTAGTATAGATCGTGCAGGCAATCAGCCCCAGCATTTT. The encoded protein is CASSIDRAGNQPQHF.

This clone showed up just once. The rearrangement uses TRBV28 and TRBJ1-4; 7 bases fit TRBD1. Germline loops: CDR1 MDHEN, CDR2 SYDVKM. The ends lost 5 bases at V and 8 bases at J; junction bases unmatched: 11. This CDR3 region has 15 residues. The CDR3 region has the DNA TGTGCCAGCAGTCACACAGGGGTAGGATACGAAAAACTGTTTTTT. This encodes CASSHTGVGYEKLFF.

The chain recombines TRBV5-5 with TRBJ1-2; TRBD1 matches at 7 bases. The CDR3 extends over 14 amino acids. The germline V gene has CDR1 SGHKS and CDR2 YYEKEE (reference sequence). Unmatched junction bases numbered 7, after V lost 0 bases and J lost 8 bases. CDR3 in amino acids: CASSLEQGSVGYTF. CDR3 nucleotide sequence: TGTGCCAGCAGCTTGGAACAGGGGAGCGTGGGCTACACCTTC.

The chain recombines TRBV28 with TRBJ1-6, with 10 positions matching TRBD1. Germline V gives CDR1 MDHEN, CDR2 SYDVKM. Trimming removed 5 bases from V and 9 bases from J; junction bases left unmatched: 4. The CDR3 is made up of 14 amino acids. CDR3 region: CASSTGTGVSPLHF. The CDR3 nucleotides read TGTGCCAGCAGTACCGGGACAGGGGTTTCACCCCTCCACTTT.

CDR3 sequence reads: CASSADNGPGNTIYF. For the CDR3, the DNA is TGTGCCAGCAGTGCAGATAATGGCCCTGGAAACACCATATATTTT. This chain uses TRBV2 with TRBJ1-3; no definite D call. Germline-derived CDR1 and CDR2 are SNHLY and FYNNEI. This CDR3 has 15 amino acids. V lost 4 bases and J 2 bases, leaving 12 bases between the germline ends.

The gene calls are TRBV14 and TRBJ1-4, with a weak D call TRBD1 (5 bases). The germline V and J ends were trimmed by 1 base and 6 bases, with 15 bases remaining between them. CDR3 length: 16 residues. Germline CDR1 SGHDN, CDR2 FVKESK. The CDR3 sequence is CASSQGGGPLDEKLFF. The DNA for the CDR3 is TGTGCCAGCAGCCAAGGGGGCGGCCCCCTGGATGAAAAACTGTTTTTT.